A selection of T cell receptor beta chains follows, all from one sample in a study of control samples from healthy donors and cancer patients. This table comes from immunoSEQ multiplex PCR, and its TCRdb copy is limited to in-frame clones, with some not included. The table lists some 95,000 clones, 80% to 90% of them singletons. What was sequenced was blood. The receptor set was obtained from a man aged 30-40 years in good health. The CDR3 runs from the conserved cysteine through the conserved F or W. A D gene is named only where the DNA matches it firmly. Rows may omit the clone size; those that give it use once, few, many or a size class.

clone_size,j_call,d_call,v_call,cdr3_aa,cdr3_nt
once,TRBJ1-4,NA,TRBV5-6,CASSFMYTSIATNEKLFF,TGTGCCAGCAGCTTTATGTACACCTCCATTGCAACTAATGAAAAACTGTTTTTT
few,TRBJ2-2,TRBD1,TRBV7-9,CASDRGSGELFF,TGTGCCAGCGACAGGGGATCCGGGGAGCTGTTTTTT
NA,TRBJ2-1,TRBD2,TRBV28,CASRQGLAGNEQFF,TGTGCCAGCAGGCAGGGACTAGCGGGGAATGAGCAGTTCTTC
NA,TRBJ1-2,TRBD1,TRBV27,CASSGRQGMGDGYTF,TGTGCCAGCAGTGGACGACAGGGGATGGGAGATGGCTACACCTTC
NA,TRBJ1-4,TRBD1,TRBV4-3,CASSQDQGGNEKLFF,TGCGCCAGCAGCCAAGATCAGGGGGGTAATGAAAAACTGTTTTTT
NA,TRBJ2-7,TRBD1,TRBV7-6,CASSPGTGTYEQYF,TGTGCCAGCAGCCCCGGGACAGGGACTTACGAGCAGTACTTC
few,TRBJ2-5,TRBD1,TRBV5-6,CASSPDRGLQETQYF,TGTGCCAGCAGCCCTGACAGGGGGCTCCAAGAGACCCAGTACTTC
NA,TRBJ1-6,TRBD1,TRBV5-1,CASSLIGQGNNSPLHF,TGCGCCAGCAGCTTGATAGGACAGGGGAATAATTCACCCCTCCACTTT
once,TRBJ2-6,TRBD2,TRBV7-6,CASSLTSGSGGANVLTF,TGTGCCAGCAGCTTAACTAGCGGGAGTGGTGGGGCCAACGTCCTGACTTTC
NA,TRBJ2-1,NA,TRBV29-1,CSVRTGYNEQFF,TGCAGCGTCAGAACAGGGTACAATGAGCAGTTCTTC
NA,TRBJ1-1,NA,TRBV28,CASTKLDRVGTEAFF,TGTGCCAGCACCAAACTTGACCGGGTGGGCACTGAAGCTTTCTTT
NA,TRBJ1-3,NA,TRBV28,CASASLGGGSGNTIYF,TGTGCCAGCGCCAGCTTGGGGGGGGGTTCGGGAAACACCATATATTTT
once,TRBJ1-1,TRBD1,TRBV5-1,CASSARTGGEPEAFF,TGCGCCAGCAGCGCTCGGACAGGGGGAGAGCCTGAAGCTTTCTTT
NA,TRBJ2-7,TRBD2,TRBV11-3,CASSLKASGSYEQYF,TGTGCCAGCAGCTTAAAGGCTAGCGGGAGTTACGAGCAGTACTTC
NA,TRBJ2-5,TRBD2,TRBV4-3,CASSQSRGGATQETQYF,TGCGCCAGCAGCCAAAGCCGGGGGGGGGCAACTCAAGAGACCCAGTACTTC
NA,TRBJ2-6,NA,TRBV7-8,CASSLAYRGSGANVLTF,TGTGCCAGCAGCTTAGCGTATAGGGGCTCTGGGGCCAACGTCCTGACTTTC
NA,TRBJ2-7,NA,TRBV25-1,CASIKSGQWKKEQYF,TGTGCCAGCATCAAAAGCGGACAGTGGAAAAAGGAGCAGTACTTC
NA,TRBJ2-6,NA,TRBV3-1/TRBV3-2,CASSQDLGLEGSSGANVLTF,TGTGCCAGCAGCCAAGATCTTGGCCTTGAGGGGAGCTCTGGGGCCAACGTCCTGACTTTC
few,TRBJ2-3,NA,TRBV7-2,CASSLAGGRTDTQYF,TGTGCCAGCAGCTTAGCGGGAGGACGGACAGATACGCAGTATTTT
NA,TRBJ1-5,NA,TRBV29-1,CSVARGNNQPQHF,TGCAGCGTCGCGCGTGGGAACAATCAGCCCCAGCATTTT
NA,TRBJ1-1,NA,TRBV5-6,CASSLFEVGNTEAFF,TGTGCCAGCAGCTTGTTCGAGGTAGGGAACACTGAAGCTTTCTTT
NA,TRBJ2-1,NA,TRBV30,CAWTVAGPYNEQFF,TGTGCCTGGACAGTAGCTGGCCCCTACAATGAGCAGTTCTTC
once,TRBJ1-1,NA,TRBV30,CAWSGGVNTEAFF,TGTGCCTGGAGTGGAGGAGTTAACACTGAAGCTTTCTTT
NA,TRBJ2-7,NA,TRBV7-2,CASSLAGQGGIYEQYF,TGTGCCAGCAGCTTAGCGGGGCAGGGTGGGATCTACGAGCAGTACTTC
NA,TRBJ2-2,TRBD2,TRBV19,CASSIASGRTGELFF,TGTGCCAGTAGTATTGCTAGCGGGAGAACCGGGGAGCTGTTTTTT
NA,TRBJ1-4,NA,TRBV30,CAWNRQLNEKLFF,TGTGCCTGGAACCGACAGCTTAATGAAAAACTGTTTTTT
NA,TRBJ2-7,TRBD2,TRBV4-3,CASSLIAGTSYEQYF,TGCGCCAGCAGCCTCATAGCGGGAACGAGCTACGAGCAGTACTTC
NA,TRBJ2-7,TRBD1,TRBV6-2/TRBV6-3,CASSRGQRYEQYF,TGTGCCAGCAGTCGGGGACAGCGTTACGAGCAGTACTTC
NA,TRBJ1-5,NA,TRBV10-3,CAISEGGSNQPQHF,TGTGCCATCAGTGAGGGGGGGAGCAATCAGCCCCAGCATTTT
NA,TRBJ2-4,NA,TRBV7-9,CASSPAGSKNIQYF,TGTGCCAGCAGCCCGGCAGGGTCCAAAAACATTCAGTACTTC
NA,TRBJ2-1,TRBD2,TRBV30,CAWREWEGQINEQFF,TGTGCCTGGAGGGAATGGGAGGGCCAGATCAATGAGCAGTTCTTC
once,TRBJ2-2,NA,TRBV15,CATSRESPGYTGELFF,TGTGCCACCAGCAGAGAGTCCCCCGGGTACACCGGGGAGCTGTTTTTT
NA,TRBJ2-7,NA,TRBV11-3,CASSLGGGASYEQYF,TGTGCCAGCAGCCTCGGAGGAGGGGCTTCCTACGAGCAGTACTTC
NA,TRBJ2-5,NA,TRBV7-2,CASSLAVYVAQETQYF,TGTGCCAGCAGCTTAGCTGTCTACGTGGCCCAAGAGACCCAGTACTTC
NA,TRBJ2-2,NA,TRBV19,CASSLWGDTGELFF,TGTGCCAGTAGTTTATGGGGGGACACCGGGGAGCTGTTTTTT
NA,TRBJ1-1,NA,TRBV5-6,CASTLMLLVTEAFF,TGTGCCAGCACCTTAATGCTTCTGGTCACTGAAGCTTTCTTT
NA,TRBJ2-1,TRBD1,TRBV6-6,CASRDRGLAYNEQFF,TGTGCCAGCAGAGACAGGGGTTTAGCCTACAATGAGCAGTTCTTC
NA,TRBJ2-2,TRBD2,TRBV10-2,CASTRVSGRDGGGELFF,TGCGCCAGCACCCGGGTTAGCGGGAGGGACGGTGGCGGGGAGCTGTTTTTT
NA,TRBJ2-3,NA,TRBV24-1,CATSDYLAGHTDTQYF,TGTGCCACCAGTGATTATCTAGCAGGCCATACAGATACGCAGTATTTT
NA,TRBJ1-4,NA,TRBV28,CASSLSWPRGEKLFF,TGTGCCAGCAGTTTATCGTGGCCCCGAGGTGAAAAACTGTTTTTT
NA,TRBJ2-3,NA,TRBV5-1,CASSLAFAYTDTQYF,TGCGCCAGCAGCTTGGCCTTTGCCTATACAGATACGCAGTATTTT
NA,TRBJ2-1,TRBD2,TRBV11-2,CASSLVLAEGEQFF,TGTGCCAGCAGCTTAGTACTAGCGGAGGGGGAGCAGTTCTTC
NA,TRBJ1-2,NA,TRBV6-2/TRBV6-3,CASSSGTQGGYTF,TGTGCCAGCAGTTCCGGGACCCAGGGTGGCTACACCTTC
NA,TRBJ1-1,NA,TRBV28,CASSLWSPTNTEAFF,TGTGCCAGCAGTTTATGGTCCCCGACGAACACTGAAGCTTTCTTT
NA,TRBJ2-7,NA,TRBV2,CASRLRGWGPGGYEQYF,TGTGCCAGCAGGCTTAGGGGGTGGGGGCCCGGCGGGTACGAGCAGTACTTC
NA,TRBJ2-3,TRBD2,TRBV4-2,CASSQGLAGGPTDTQYF,TGTGCCAGCAGCCAAGGCCTAGCGGGAGGCCCCACAGATACGCAGTATTTT
NA,TRBJ2-3,NA,TRBV6-2/TRBV6-3,CASSTPGISTDTQYF,TGTGCCAGCAGTACACCGGGAATAAGCACAGATACGCAGTATTTT
few,TRBJ1-2,TRBD1,TRBV5-1,CASSSTDRDGYTF,TGCGCCAGCAGCTCGACTGACAGGGATGGCTACACCTTC
NA,TRBJ1-6,NA,TRBV28,CASSSASSYNSPLHF,TGTGCCAGCAGTTCTGCAAGCTCCTATAATTCACCCCTCCACTTT
NA,TRBJ2-1,TRBD2,TRBV6-5,CASRLSGRRYNEQFF,TGTGCCAGCAGACTTAGCGGGAGGAGATACAATGAGCAGTTCTTC